Reported below is one T cell receptor (beta chain). What it recognizes is unknown. This sample stems from a study of CD8 T cells in Susac syndrome. Blood CD8+ and CD4+ T cells underwent high-throughput TCR beta sequencing. The multiple sclerosis control cohort comprised treatment-naive individuals presenting with stable or active relapsing-remitting disease. Points from the study as a whole: The study acknowledged a relatively small number of individuals in its TCR sequencing and HLA analysis.

The germline V gene encodes CDR1 LNHDA and CDR2 SQIVND (reference sequence). The V end was cut by 1 base, the J end by 8 bases, with 9 bases between. There are 13 residues in the CDR3. With random hexamers, reverse transcription was performed on roughly 0.5 to 1 ug of RNA. By means of immunoSEQ multiplex PCR, TCR beta CDR3 spanning 54 Vbeta and 13 Jbeta underwent amplification. In TCRdb, the immunoSEQ multiplex PCR reads were re-called with MiXCR into one record per CDR3 protein. Of 100,000 to 150,000 distinct CDR3 sequences in the sample, around 85% were seen once. The chain links TRBV19 to TRBJ2-1; D possibly corresponds to TRBD2 (6 bases). The specimen was CD8+ T cells from PBMCs. This receptor was obtained from a human donor with multiple sclerosis. The CDR3 reads CASSIGGVDEQFF. The CDR3, as DNA: TGTGCCAGTAGTATAGGGGGGGTAGATGAGCAGTTCTTC. The variable domain in full, with the rest retrieved from reference TRBV19 and TRBJ2-1, is DGGITQSPKYLFRKEGQNVTLSCEQNLNHDAMYWYRQDPGQGLRLIYYSQIVNDFQKGDIAEGYSVSREKKESFPLTVTSAQKNPTAFYLCASSIGGVDEQFFGPGTRLTVL.